This TCR beta chain emerged from a study of post-analysis software for immune sequencing data. Study observations and caveats: Samples from a shared batch, those prepared together, strongly co-clustered by F measure. Normalized Chao1 diversity in multiple sclerosis patients fell significantly below that of controls. TRBV5-6, TRBV5-1 and TRBV20-1 were among four to six TRBV segments more frequent in patients than controls.

V was clipped by 6 bases and J by 4 bases, with 19 bases between them. There are 16 residues in the CDR3. Germline V gene sequence: CDR1 DFQATT, CDR2 SNEGSKA (reference sequence). To note about this clonotype: As yet, its antigen is unknown.

Unique molecular identifiers featured in each of the TCR beta cDNA libraries. Input amounts of roughly 0.9 to 10 million T cells were used. These gave 500,000 or so cDNA molecules, so each molecule approximated one T cell. TCRdb re-called the PCR reads with MiXCR, one entry per CDR3 protein. This table has roughly 800,000 distinct CDR3 sequences, roughly 58% appearing once. The specimen was blood. The sequence derives from a girl aged 10 to 17 with multiple sclerosis. The genes are TRBV20-1 and TRBJ2-6; perhaps TRBD1 as D (6 bases). The CDR3 coding sequence is TGCAGTGCCCCCGGCGAGCCAGGGGTCGGGGCCAACGTCCTGACTTTC. It yields the protein CSAPGEPGVGANVLTF.